The clone carrying this TCR beta chain was observed a handful of times. TCRdb passed the 5' RACE reads through MiXCR, listing each CDR3 protein once. Among approximately 65,000 distinct CDR3 sequences, over 15% were seen once, and the ten largest hold roughly a third. V was cut by 1 base and J by 3 bases, with 10 bases left in between. The CDR3 is made up of 13 amino acids. Germline V gene sequence: CDR1 SQVTM, CDR2 ANQGSEA. The data are from a study of T-cell memory formation after mild COVID-19. The specimen was PBMCs or a T cell subset sorted from them (not recorded which). The TCR comes from an adult woman who had mild COVID-19 (a few samples of this study predate the infection). Cell type and time point are not known. V usage is TRBV29-1 and J usage is TRBJ2-7, with D tentatively TRBD1 (6 bases). The CDR3 nucleotides are TGCAGCGTTGAAGGCCGGACAGACTACGAGCAGTACTTC. As protein: CSVEGRTDYEQYF.